This TCR beta chain was retrieved from a study of T cell repertoires in cytomegalovirus infection (dated by TCRdb to about 2019). Some background on the complete study: Because public TCR beta signatures pointed to carriage of CMV infection together with the matching HLA type, the HLA type of each donor mattered for the analysis.

Sequencing took place on an Illumina HiSeq 1500. TCRdb applied fastp at Q25 and MiXCR to the public reads, then kept only in-frame beta chains. Identical CDR3 protein sequences are pooled into one entry, listed with their most common genes and DNA. Present in this sample are approximately 490,000 distinct CDR3 sequences, 11% of which were seen just once. The top ten constitute roughly a tenth of the sample. Trimming costs V 5 bases and J 2 bases, and their ends lie 7 bases apart. The CDR3 sequence holds 12 residues, the cysteine and phenylalanine included. This entry keeps only the CDR3 DNA: 36 bases, framed from base 1. CDR1 SEHNR and CDR2 FQNEAQ were looked up in the germline V gene (reference sequence). In this sample, this clonotype turned up many times. Its antigen is currently not known. It has no much larger one-base neighbor in the sample; base qualities were not kept. The investigation overall reported the following: In both this cohort and an independent cohort of some 370 donors, the cumulative frequency of public TCR beta family members distinguished carriers of CMV infection plus the relevant HLA type. The ex vivo response was dominated by HLA-C-restricted CMV-specific TCR beta clonotypes, which also provided the single most frequent clonotype in two of eight donors.

Recombination joined TRBV7-9 with TRBJ2-7, with the D gene call left open. The TCR was taken from a human donor in good health (CMV status not recorded). Some clones in this sample may be carry-over from other donors' samples. The sequenced sample was PBMCs. CDR3 region: CASSARPYEQYF. The DNA reads as follows: TGTGCCAGCAGCGCCCGACCCTACGAGCAGTACTTC.